The TCR beta chain described here comes from a study of blood T cell repertoires in COVID-19. About the research overall: Acute-phase and convalescent COVID-19 samples originated in the United States, Italy and Spain.

The repertoire was sequenced with immunoSEQ multiplex PCR; TCRdb's copy has only in-frame clones and lacks some. The sample contains about 150,000 clones, around 89% of which appear only once. CDR3 length equals 13 residues. The J segment lost 7 bases and the V segment lost 6 bases, leaving 5 bases of the junction unmatched. V usage is TRBV12-3 or TRBV12-4 and J usage is TRBJ1-5; 8 nucleotides line up with TRBD1. The sequence was collected from a woman aged 40-49 years with acute or convalescent COVID-19. The sequenced sample consisted of peripheral blood. The CDR3 DNA sequence: TGTGCCAGCAGCAGGACAGGGCGGCAGCCCCAGCATTTT. It translates to CASSRTGRQPQHF.